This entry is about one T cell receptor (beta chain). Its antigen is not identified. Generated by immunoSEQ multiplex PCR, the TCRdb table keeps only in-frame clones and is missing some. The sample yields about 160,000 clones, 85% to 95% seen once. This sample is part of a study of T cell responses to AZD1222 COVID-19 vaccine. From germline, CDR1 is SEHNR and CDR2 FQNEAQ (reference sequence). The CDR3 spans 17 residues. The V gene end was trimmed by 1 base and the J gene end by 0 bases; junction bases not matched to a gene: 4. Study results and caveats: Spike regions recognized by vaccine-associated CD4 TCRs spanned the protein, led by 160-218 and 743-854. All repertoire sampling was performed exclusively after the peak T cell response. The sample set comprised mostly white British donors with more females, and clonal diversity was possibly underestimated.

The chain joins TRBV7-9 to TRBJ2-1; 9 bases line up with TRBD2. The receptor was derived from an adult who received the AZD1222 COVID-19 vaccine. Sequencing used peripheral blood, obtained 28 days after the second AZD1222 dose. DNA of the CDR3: TGTGCCAGCAGCTTAGTGGCGGGGGGGCCCTCCTACAATGAGCAGTTCTTC. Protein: CASSLVAGGPSYNEQFF.